This T cell receptor beta chain is drawn from a study of T cell changes during pregnancy in multiple sclerosis. CDR1 and CDR2 from the germline V gene are MNHNS and SASEGT. The J segment lost 7 bases and the V segment lost 2 bases, leaving 5 bases of the junction unmatched. The CDR3 contains 14 residues. The method was immunoSEQ multiplex PCR; TCRdb's version includes in-frame clones alone and lacks a portion of them. The sample gives approximately 90,000 clones, 85% to 95% of which show up once; just over 2% is in the top ten. The TCR sequence derives from a female donor with multiple sclerosis, enrolled in a pregnancy study. The source material was peripheral blood, sampled after pregnancy. The chain uses TRBV6-1 and TRBJ1-1; 9 nucleotides align to TRBD1. CDR3 in amino acids: CASSETGGSGEAFF. The DNA for the CDR3 is TGTGCCAGCAGTGAAACAGGGGGCAGTGGTGAAGCTTTCTTT.